Sequencing of this TCR beta chain was carried out in a study of blood T cell repertoires in COVID-19. This CDR3 is 16 amino acids long. The germline V gene has CDR1 SGHKS and CDR2 YYEKEE (reference sequence). Trimming took 4 bases from V and 4 from J, leaving 15 bases between them. Clones were read by immunoSEQ multiplex PCR, and TCRdb kept only the in-frame ones, dropping some. The table shows 99,000 or so clones, with 85% to 90% occurring only once. The V and J genes are TRBV5-5 and TRBJ1-6; D gene uncertain. The clonotype originates from a human donor in a cohort sampled during active COVID-19. The specimen sequenced was peripheral blood. The CDR3 loop is CASSREERSYNSPLHF. As DNA, the CDR3 is TGTGCCAGCAGCCGTGAGGAGCGTTCGTATAATTCACCCCTCCACTTT.